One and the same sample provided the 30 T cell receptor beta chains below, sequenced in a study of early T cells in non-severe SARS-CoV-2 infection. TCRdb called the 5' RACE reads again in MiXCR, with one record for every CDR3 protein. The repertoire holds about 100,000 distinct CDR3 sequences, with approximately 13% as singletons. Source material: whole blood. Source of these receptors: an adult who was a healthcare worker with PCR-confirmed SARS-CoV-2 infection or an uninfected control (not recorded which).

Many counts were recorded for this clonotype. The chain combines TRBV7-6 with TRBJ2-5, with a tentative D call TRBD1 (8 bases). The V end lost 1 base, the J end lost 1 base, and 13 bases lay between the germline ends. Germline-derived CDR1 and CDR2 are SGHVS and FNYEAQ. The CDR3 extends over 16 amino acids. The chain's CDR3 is CASSLGTGRVQETQYF. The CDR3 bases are TGTGCCAGCAGCTTAGGGACAGGGAGGGTCCAAGAGACCCAGTACTTC.

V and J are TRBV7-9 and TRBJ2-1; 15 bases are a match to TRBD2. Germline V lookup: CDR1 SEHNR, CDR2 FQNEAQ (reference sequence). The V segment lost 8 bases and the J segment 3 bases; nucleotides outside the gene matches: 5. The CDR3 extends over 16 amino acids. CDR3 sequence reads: CASLGTSGGNYNEQFF. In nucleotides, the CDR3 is TGTGCCAGCCTAGGGACTAGCGGGGGGAACTACAATGAGCAGTTCTTC.

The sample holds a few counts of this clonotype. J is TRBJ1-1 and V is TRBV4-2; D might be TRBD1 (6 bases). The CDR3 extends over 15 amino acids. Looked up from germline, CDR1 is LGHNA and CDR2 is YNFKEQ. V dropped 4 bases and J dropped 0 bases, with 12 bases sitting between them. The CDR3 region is CASSPLGQLNTEAFF. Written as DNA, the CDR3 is TGTGCCAGCAGCCCACTAGGACAGCTGAACACTGAAGCTTTCTTT.

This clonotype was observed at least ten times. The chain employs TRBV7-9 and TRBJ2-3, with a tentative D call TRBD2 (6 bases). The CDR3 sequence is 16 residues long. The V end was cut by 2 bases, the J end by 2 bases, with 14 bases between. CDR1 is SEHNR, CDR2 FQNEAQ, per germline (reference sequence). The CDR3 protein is CASSLLGEVVTDTQYF. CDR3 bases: TGTGCCAGCAGCTTATTAGGGGAGGTAGTCACAGATACGCAGTATTTT.

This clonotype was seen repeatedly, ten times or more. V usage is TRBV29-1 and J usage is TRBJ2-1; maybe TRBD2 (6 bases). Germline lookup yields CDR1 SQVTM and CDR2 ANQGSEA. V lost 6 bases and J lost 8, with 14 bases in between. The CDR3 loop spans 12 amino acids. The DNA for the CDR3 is TGCAGCGTAGCTCGGGGGATGGATGAGCAGTTCTTC. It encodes CSVARGMDEQFF.

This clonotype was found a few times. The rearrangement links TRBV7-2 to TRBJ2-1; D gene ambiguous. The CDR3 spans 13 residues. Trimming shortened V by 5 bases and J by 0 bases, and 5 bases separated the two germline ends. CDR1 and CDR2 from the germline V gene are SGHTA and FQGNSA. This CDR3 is CASSSSSYNEQFF. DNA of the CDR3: TGTGCCAGCAGCAGTAGCTCCTACAATGAGCAGTTCTTC. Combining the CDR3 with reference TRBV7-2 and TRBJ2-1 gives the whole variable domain GAGVSQSPSNKVTEKGKDVELRCDPISGHTALYWYRQSLGQGLEFLIYFQGNSAPDKSGLPSDRFSAERTGGSVSTLTIQRTQQEDSAVYLCASSSSSYNEQFFGPGTRLTVL.

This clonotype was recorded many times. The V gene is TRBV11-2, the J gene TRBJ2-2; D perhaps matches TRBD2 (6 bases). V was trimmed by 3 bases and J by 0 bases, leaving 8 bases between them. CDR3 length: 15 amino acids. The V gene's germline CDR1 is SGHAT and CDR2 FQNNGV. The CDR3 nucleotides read TGTGCCAGCAGCTTTCGCGGGGCGAACACCGGGGAGCTGTTTTTT. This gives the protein CASSFRGANTGELFF. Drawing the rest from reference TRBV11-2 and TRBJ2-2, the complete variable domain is EAGVAQSPRYKIIEKRQSVAFWCNPISGHATLYWYQQILGQGPKLLIQFQNNGVVDDSQLPKDRFSAERLKGVDSTLKIQPAKLEDSAVYLCASSFRGANTGELFFGEGSRLTVL.

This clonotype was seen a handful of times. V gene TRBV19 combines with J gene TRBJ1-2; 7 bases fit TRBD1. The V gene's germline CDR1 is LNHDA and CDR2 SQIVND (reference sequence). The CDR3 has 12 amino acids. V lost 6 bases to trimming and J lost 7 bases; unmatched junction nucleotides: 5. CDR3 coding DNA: TGTGCCAGTAGCCCGACAGGGAGTGGCTACACCTTC. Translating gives CASSPTGSGYTF.

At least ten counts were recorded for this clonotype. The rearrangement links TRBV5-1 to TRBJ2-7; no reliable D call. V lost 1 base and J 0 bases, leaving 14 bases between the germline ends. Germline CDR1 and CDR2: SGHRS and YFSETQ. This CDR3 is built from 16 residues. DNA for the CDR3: TGCGCCAGCAGCTTGAACCCCCAGGACCCCTCCTACGAGCAGTACTTC. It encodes CASSLNPQDPSYEQYF.

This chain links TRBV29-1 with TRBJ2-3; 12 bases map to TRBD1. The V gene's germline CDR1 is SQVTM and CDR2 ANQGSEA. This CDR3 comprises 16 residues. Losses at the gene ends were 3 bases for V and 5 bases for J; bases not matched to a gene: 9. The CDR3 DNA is TGCAGCGTTGACGGGACAGGGGGCGCCCCCGGAGATACGCAGTATTTT. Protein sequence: CSVDGTGGAPGDTQYF.

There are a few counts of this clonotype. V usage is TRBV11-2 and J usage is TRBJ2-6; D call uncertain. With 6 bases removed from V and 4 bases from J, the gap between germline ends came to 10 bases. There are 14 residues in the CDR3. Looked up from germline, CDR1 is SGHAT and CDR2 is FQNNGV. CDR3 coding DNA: TGTGCCAGCAGTCTGCGTCCGGGGGCCAACGTCCTGACTTTC. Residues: CASSLRPGANVLTF. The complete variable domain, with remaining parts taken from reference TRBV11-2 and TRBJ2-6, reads EAGVAQSPRYKIIEKRQSVAFWCNPISGHATLYWYQQILGQGPKLLIQFQNNGVVDDSQLPKDRFSAERLKGVDSTLKIQPAKLEDSAVYLCASSLRPGANVLTFGAGSRLTVL.

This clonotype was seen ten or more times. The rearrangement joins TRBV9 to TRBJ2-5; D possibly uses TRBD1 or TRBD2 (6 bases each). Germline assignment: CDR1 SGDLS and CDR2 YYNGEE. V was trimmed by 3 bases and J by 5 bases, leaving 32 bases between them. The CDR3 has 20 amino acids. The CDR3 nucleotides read TGTGCCAGCAGCGACCCACACCATCCAGGGGCGTTAGGCCGGGAGGAGACCCAGTACTTC. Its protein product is CASSDPHHPGALGREETQYF. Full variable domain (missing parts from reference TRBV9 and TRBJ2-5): DSGVTQTPKHLITATGQRVTLRCSPRSGDLSVYWYQQSLDQGLQFLIQYYNGEERAKGNILERFSAQQFPDLHSELNLSSLELGDSALYFCASSDPHHPGALGREETQYFGPGTRLLVL.

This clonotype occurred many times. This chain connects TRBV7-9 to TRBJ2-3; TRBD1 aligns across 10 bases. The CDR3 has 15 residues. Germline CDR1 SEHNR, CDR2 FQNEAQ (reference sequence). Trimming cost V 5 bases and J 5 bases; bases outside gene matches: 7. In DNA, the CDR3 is TGTGCCAGCAGCGAAGGACAGGGGGTAAAAGATACGCAGTATTTT. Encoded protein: CASSEGQGVKDTQYF.

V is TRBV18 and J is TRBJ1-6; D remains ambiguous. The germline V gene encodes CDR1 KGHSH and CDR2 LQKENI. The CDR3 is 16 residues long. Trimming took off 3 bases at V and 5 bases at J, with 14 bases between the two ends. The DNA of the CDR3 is TGTGCCAGCTCACCGCAAGTAGCTAAGGATAATTCACCCCTCCACTTT. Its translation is CASSPQVAKDNSPLHF.

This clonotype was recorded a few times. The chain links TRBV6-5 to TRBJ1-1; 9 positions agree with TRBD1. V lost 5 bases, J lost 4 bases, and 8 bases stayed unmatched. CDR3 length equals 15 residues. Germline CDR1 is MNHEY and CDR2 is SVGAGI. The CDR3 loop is CASSRDRATSTEAFF. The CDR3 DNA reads TGTGCCAGCAGTCGGGACAGGGCGACGAGCACTGAAGCTTTCTTT.

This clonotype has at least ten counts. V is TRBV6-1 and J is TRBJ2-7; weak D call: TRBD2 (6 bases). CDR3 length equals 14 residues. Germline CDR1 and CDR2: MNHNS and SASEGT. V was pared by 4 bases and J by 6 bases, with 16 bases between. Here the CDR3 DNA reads TGTGCCAGCAGTGTCGGGGGTACCGGCGGCGAGCAGTACTTC. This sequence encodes CASSVGGTGGEQYF.

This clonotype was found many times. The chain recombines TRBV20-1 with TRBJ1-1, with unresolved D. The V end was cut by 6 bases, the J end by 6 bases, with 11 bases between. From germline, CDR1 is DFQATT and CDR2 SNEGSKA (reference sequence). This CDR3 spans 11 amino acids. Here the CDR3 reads CSAPRVAEAFF. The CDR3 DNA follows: TGCAGTGCCCCAAGGGTGGCTGAAGCTTTCTTT.

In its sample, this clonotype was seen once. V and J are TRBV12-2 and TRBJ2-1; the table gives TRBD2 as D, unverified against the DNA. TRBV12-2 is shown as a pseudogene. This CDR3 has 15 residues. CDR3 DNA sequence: TGTGCAAGTCGCCCCGGGACTCCCGCGGGATATGAGCAGTTCTTC. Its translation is CASRPGTPAGYEQFF.

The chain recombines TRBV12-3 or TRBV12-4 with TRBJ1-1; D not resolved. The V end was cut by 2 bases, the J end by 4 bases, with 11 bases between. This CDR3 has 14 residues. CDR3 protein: CASSLYAGSTEAFF. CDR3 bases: TGTGCCAGCAGTTTATACGCGGGGTCCACTGAAGCTTTCTTT.

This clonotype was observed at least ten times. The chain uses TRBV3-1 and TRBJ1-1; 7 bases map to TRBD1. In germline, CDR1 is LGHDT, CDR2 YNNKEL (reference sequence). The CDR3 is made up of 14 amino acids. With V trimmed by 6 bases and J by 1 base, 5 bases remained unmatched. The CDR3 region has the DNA TGTGCCAGCAGTCAGAGGACAGGGAACACTGAAGCTTTCTTT. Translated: CASSQRTGNTEAFF.

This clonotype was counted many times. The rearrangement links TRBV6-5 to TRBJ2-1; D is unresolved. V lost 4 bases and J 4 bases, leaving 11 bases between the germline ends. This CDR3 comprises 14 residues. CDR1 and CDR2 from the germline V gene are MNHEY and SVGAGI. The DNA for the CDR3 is TGTGCCAGCAGTTCCCACGACCGATACAATGAGCAGTTCTTC. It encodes CASSSHDRYNEQFF.

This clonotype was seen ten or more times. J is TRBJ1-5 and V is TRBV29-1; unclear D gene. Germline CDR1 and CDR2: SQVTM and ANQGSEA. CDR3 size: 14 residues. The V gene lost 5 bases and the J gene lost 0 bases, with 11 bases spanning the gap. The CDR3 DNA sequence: TGCAGCGTTCTACTGGGGAATAGCAATCAGCCCCAGCATTTT. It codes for CSVLLGNSNQPQHF.

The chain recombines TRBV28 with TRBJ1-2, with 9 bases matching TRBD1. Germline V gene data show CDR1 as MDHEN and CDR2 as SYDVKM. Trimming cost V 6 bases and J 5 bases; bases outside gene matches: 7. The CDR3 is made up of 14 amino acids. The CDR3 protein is CASRGTGTGYGYTF. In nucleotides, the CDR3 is TGTGCCAGCAGGGGGACAGGGACTGGATATGGCTACACCTTC.

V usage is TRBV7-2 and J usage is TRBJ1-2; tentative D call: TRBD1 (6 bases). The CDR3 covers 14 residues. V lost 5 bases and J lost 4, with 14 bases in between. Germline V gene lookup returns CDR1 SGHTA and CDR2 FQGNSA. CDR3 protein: CASSLGAGVYGYTF. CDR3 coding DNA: TGTGCCAGCAGCCTAGGGGCAGGGGTCTATGGCTACACCTTC.

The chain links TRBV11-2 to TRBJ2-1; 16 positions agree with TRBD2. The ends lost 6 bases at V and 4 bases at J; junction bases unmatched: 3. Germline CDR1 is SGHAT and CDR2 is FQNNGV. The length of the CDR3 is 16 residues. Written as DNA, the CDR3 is TGTGCCAGCAGACCGGGACTAGCGGGGGGGTACAATGAGCAGTTCTTC. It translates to CASRPGLAGGYNEQFF. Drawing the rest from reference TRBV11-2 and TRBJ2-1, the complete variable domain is EAGVAQSPRYKIIEKRQSVAFWCNPISGHATLYWYQQILGQGPKLLIQFQNNGVVDDSQLPKDRFSAERLKGVDSTLKIQPAKLEDSAVYLCASRPGLAGGYNEQFFGPGTRLTVL.

CDR3 DNA sequence: TGCAGTGCTAGTGGCCAGGTCAATCAGCCCCAGCATTTT. This gives the protein CSASGQVNQPQHF. The chain couples TRBV20-1 to TRBJ1-5; no clear D. V was shortened by 3 bases and J by 3 bases, with 9 bases between the two germline ends. This CDR3 has 13 residues. Germline CDR1 DFQATT, CDR2 SNEGSKA (reference sequence).

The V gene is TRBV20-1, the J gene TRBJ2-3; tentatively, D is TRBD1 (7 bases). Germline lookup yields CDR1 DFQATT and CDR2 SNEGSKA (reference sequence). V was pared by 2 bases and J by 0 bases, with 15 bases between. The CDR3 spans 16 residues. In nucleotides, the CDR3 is TGCAGTGCTAGAAGGGGGCAGGGACTCAGCACAGATACGCAGTATTTT. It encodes CSARRGQGLSTDTQYF.

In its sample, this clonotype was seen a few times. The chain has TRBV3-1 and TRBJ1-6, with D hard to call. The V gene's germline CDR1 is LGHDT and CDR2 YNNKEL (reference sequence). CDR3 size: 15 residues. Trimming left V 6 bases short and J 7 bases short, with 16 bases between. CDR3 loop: CASRPHDLKNSPLHF. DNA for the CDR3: TGTGCCAGCAGGCCACACGACCTGAAGAATTCACCCCTCCACTTT.

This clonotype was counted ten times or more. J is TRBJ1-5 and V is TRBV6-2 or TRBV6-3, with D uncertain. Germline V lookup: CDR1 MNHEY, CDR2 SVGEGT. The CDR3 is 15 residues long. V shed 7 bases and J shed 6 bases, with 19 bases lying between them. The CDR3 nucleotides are TGTGCCAGCACCCAGTGGGGTGTCTTCGGTCAGCCCCAGCATTTT. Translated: CASTQWGVFGQPQHF.

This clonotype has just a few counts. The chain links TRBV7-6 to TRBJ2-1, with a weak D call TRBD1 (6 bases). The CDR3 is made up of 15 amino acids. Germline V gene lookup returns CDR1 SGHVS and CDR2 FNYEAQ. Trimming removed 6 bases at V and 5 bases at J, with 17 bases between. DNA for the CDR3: TGTGCCAGCAGGGCAGGGGTCGAGTTTCACAATGAGCAGTTCTTC. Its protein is CASRAGVEFHNEQFF.